Reported below is one T cell receptor (beta chain). Its antigen is unidentified. This CDR3 region has 14 residues. V shed 2 bases and J shed 2 bases, with 7 bases lying between them. Germline assignment: CDR1 WNHNN and CDR2 SYGVQD (reference sequence). With constant-segment primers, 5'RACE yielded cDNA libraries of TCR alpha and TCR beta that carried sample barcodes and UMIs. Each CDR3 protein is one row after TCRdb ran MiXCR on the 5' RACE reads. The table lists approximately 270,000 distinct CDR3 sequences, around 15% of them singletons. The source of the sample is a study of T-cell memory formation after mild COVID-19. Whole-study findings and limits: Clones contracting across day 15 to 85 had a balanced CD4/CD8 profile; later expanding clones leaned CD4+. The SARS-CoV-2 specificity of second-wave clones reaching peak at day 37 remained unverified. Memory cells collected pre-infection included some clones that later responded, suggesting cross-reactive memory joined.

Material: PBMCs or a T cell subset sorted from them (not recorded which). The V gene is TRBV10-1, the J gene TRBJ1-3, with no clear D. The receptor was derived from a man younger than 35 who had mild COVID-19 (a few samples of this study predate the infection). Cell type and time point are not known. The CDR3 nucleotides read TGCGCCAGCAGTGAGATGGCGGCTGGAAACACCATATATTTT. It yields the protein CASSEMAAGNTIYF.